The next 2 T cell receptor beta chains were all read from a single sample in a study of regulatory T cells in long-lasting Graves disease. Time point denoted: persistent/refractory GD, antithyroid drugs over 5 years with positive TRAb. PBMCs provided the RNA from which the TCR library was made. Relying on iRepertoire HTBI primers and Arm-PCR of CDR3 regions, the team built TCR beta libraries. One entry per CDR3 protein, called by TCRdb with MiXCR from the multiplex PCR reads. The sample yields hundreds of thousands of distinct CDR3 sequences, about 32% seen once. The sequencing here drew on peripheral blood mononuclear cells (PBMCs), taken when the disease was refractory, from a patient treated with antithyroid drugs. The receptors stem from a female donor with Graves disease.

V usage is TRBV7-9 and J usage is TRBJ1-1; D is uncertain. Trimming shortened V by 5 bases and J by 2 bases, and 9 bases separated the two germline ends. Germline-derived CDR1 and CDR2 are SEHNR and FQNEAQ (reference sequence). This CDR3 spans 13 amino acids. This CDR3 is CASSHQVNTEAFF. Here the CDR3 DNA reads TGTGCCAGCAGCCACCAGGTAAACACTGAAGCTTTCTTT.

In its sample, this clonotype was seen a few times. This chain connects TRBV6-1 to TRBJ1-5; 7 bases line up with TRBD1. With V trimmed by 6 bases and J by 9 bases, 8 bases remained unmatched. This CDR3 comprises 13 residues. Germline CDR1 reads MNHNS; CDR2 reads SASEGT. The CDR3 loop is CASRDRARGPQHF. The CDR3 nucleotides are TGTGCCAGCAGAGACAGGGCTAGAGGGCCCCAGCATTTT.